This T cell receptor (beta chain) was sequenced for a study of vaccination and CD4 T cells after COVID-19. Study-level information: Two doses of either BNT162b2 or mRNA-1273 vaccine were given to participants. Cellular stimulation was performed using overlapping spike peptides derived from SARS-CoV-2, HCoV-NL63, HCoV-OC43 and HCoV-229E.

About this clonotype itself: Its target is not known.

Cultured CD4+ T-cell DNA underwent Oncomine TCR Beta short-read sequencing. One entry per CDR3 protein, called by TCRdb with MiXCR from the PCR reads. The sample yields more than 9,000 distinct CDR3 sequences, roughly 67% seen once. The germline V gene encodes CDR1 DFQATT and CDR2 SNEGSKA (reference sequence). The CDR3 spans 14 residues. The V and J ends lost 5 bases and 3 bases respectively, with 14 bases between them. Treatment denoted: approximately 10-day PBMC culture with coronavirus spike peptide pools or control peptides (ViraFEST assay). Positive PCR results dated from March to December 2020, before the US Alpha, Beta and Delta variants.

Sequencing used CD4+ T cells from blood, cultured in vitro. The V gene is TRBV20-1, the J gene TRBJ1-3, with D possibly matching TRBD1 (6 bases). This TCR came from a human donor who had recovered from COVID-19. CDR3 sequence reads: CSAAPGANGNTIYF. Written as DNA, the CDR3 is TGCAGTGCTGCCCCAGGGGCGAATGGAAACACCATATATTTT.